These 27 T cell receptor beta chains came from one sample sequenced in a study of blood T cell repertoires in COVID-19 (TCRdb year 2020). Receptor amplification or capture employed the immunoSEQ multiplex PCR assay. TCRdb limited this immuneACCESS table to in-frame rearrangements with V and J called. A share of clones is missing; checked studies link under half to unresolved V genes, and the rest is unexplained. The sample contains around 500,000 clones, around 85% of them found a single time. Around 7.9% of the sample is in the top ten clones. The sequenced sample consisted of PBMCs or T cells enriched from blood (not recorded which). Receptors originate from a woman in her sixties or seventies who had recovered from COVID-19.

The J gene is TRBJ1-1, the V gene TRBV20-1; D is unresolved. Trimming stripped 4 bases from V and 3 bases from J, with 3 bases between. The CDR3 has 10 residues. Per the germline V gene, CDR1 is DFQATT and CDR2 is SNEGSKA (reference sequence). The CDR3, as DNA: TGCAGTGCTACCGACACTGAAGCTTTCTTT. Protein: CSATDTEAFF.

The chain combines TRBV2 with TRBJ1-4; D remains unclear. With 5 bases removed from V and 6 bases from J, the gap between germline ends came to 7 bases. The germline CDR1 and CDR2 sequences are SNHLY and FYNNEI. There are 12 residues in the CDR3. Written as DNA, the CDR3 is TGTGCCAGCAGTCTGGCGGATGAAAAACTGTTTTTT. Protein: CASSLADEKLFF. The entire variable domain, with the rest obtained from reference TRBV2 and TRBJ1-4, is as follows: EPEVTQTPSHQVTQMGQEVILRCVPISNHLYFYWYRQILGQKVEFLVSFYNNEISEKSEIFDDQFSVERPDGSNFTLKIRSTKLEDSAMYFCASSLADEKLFFGSGTQLSVL.

The chain links TRBV3-1 (or the pseudogene TRBV3-2) to TRBJ1-6, with D unresolved. The CDR3 covers 12 residues. Germline CDR1 LGHDT, CDR2 YNNKEL (reference sequence). Trimming pared 4 bases from V and 10 bases from J, leaving 8 bases between. This chain's CDR3 is CASSLQSSPLHF. Written as DNA, the CDR3 is TGTGCCAGCAGCCTCCAGTCATCACCCCTCCACTTT.

V and J are TRBV3-1 (or the pseudogene TRBV3-2) and TRBJ1-2; D is uncertain. From germline, CDR1 is LGHDT and CDR2 YNNKEL (reference sequence). Trimming pared 0 bases from V and 2 bases from J, leaving 10 bases between. There are 15 residues in the CDR3. CDR3: CASSQDRAGNYGYTF. The CDR3 DNA follows: TGTGCCAGCAGCCAAGATCGAGCGGGGAACTATGGCTACACCTTC.

The V and J genes are TRBV5-5 and TRBJ1-5, with 10 bases matching TRBD1. Losses at the gene ends were 4 bases for V and 5 bases for J; bases not matched to a gene: 6. The CDR3 runs to 15 residues. Germline lookup yields CDR1 SGHKS and CDR2 YYEKEE (reference sequence). The CDR3 region has the DNA TGTGCCAGCAGCCCAATGGACAGGGGGTATCAGCCCCAGCATTTT. Protein: CASSPMDRGYQPQHF. Using reference TRBV5-5 and TRBJ1-5 for the parts outside the CDR3, the full variable domain is DAGVTQSPTHLIKTRGQQVTLRCSPISGHKSVSWYQQVLGQGPQFIFQYYEKEERGRGNFPDRFSARQFPNYSSELNVNALLLGDSALYLCASSPMDRGYQPQHFGDGTRLSIL.

The chain employs TRBV10-3 and TRBJ2-3, with 9 bases matching TRBD1. CDR3 length: 15 residues. V was pared by 6 bases and J by 6 bases, with 10 bases of the junction left unmatched. Germline V lookup: CDR1 ENHRY, CDR2 SYGVKD. The CDR3 reads CAIRAGTGKKDTQYF. DNA of the CDR3: TGTGCCATCAGGGCCGGGACAGGGAAAAAGGATACGCAGTATTTT.

This chain joins TRBV7-2 and TRBJ2-5; 12 nucleotides line up with TRBD2. V dropped 6 bases and J dropped 5; count of bases not matched to a gene: 10. This CDR3 region has 16 residues. The germline V gene encodes CDR1 SGHTA and CDR2 FQGNSA. CDR3: CASRSRLAGVGETQYF. CDR3 nucleotides: TGTGCCAGCAGGTCCCGACTAGCGGGGGTGGGGGAGACCCAGTACTTC.

The chain joins TRBV5-1 to TRBJ2-7; possibly TRBD2 for D (5 bases). This CDR3 has 14 amino acids. The germline V gene has CDR1 SGHRS and CDR2 YFSETQ. The V end lost 4 bases, the J end lost 4 bases, and 15 bases lay between the germline ends. CDR3 coding DNA: TGCGCCAGCAGCCGGGCGGGTGTTAATTACGAGCAGTACTTC. This sequence encodes CASSRAGVNYEQYF.

This chain links TRBV29-1 with TRBJ2-2; 9 bases fit TRBD1. V lost 2 bases and J lost 6; bases outside the gene matches: 10. Germline CDR1 and CDR2: SQVTM and ANQGSEA. CDR3 length equals 16 residues. The CDR3 here is CSVETGDRGWAGELFF. In DNA, the CDR3 is TGCAGCGTTGAAACCGGAGACAGGGGGTGGGCCGGGGAGCTGTTTTTT.

The rearrangement links TRBV5-1 to TRBJ2-5; a possible D gene is TRBD2 (6 bases). The CDR3 covers 15 residues. Germline loops: CDR1 SGHRS, CDR2 YFSETQ. V lost 2 bases and J 5 bases, leaving 16 bases between the germline ends. This chain's CDR3 is CASSLSAGSSETQYF. The CDR3, as DNA: TGCGCCAGCAGCTTATCGGCGGGGTCGAGCGAGACCCAGTACTTC.

The chain joins TRBV14 to TRBJ1-2; D remains unclear. The V end was cut by 1 base, the J end by 1 base, with 10 bases between. CDR1 is SGHDN and CDR2 is FVKESK in the germline V gene. The length of the CDR3 is 15 residues. CDR3 nucleotide sequence: TGTGCCAGCAGCCAAGTTGGCGGCAGTAACTATGGCTACACCTTC. It codes for CASSQVGGSNYGYTF.

The chain recombines TRBV7-2 with TRBJ2-7, with 7 bases identical to TRBD2. Per the germline V gene, CDR1 is SGHTA and CDR2 is FQGNSA. The ends lost 4 bases at V and 2 bases at J; junction bases unmatched: 5. The CDR3 spans 14 residues. The chain's CDR3 is CASSSQRGAYEQYV. DNA for the CDR3: TGTGCCAGCAGCTCCCAGCGGGGCGCCTACGAGCAGTACGTC.

The chain uses TRBV19 and TRBJ1-5; 9 bases agree with TRBD1. With 4 bases clipped from V and 2 bases from J, the junction kept 3 bases outside the gene matches. CDR1 is LNHDA, CDR2 SQIVND, per germline (reference sequence). CDR3 length equals 15 residues. CDR3 bases: TGTGCCAGTAGTACCTGGGACAGGGGCAATCAGCCCCAGCATTTT. This codes for CASSTWDRGNQPQHF. The full variable domain, its missing parts supplied by reference TRBV19 and TRBJ1-5, is DGGITQSPKYLFRKEGQNVTLSCEQNLNHDAMYWYRQDPGQGLRLIYYSQIVNDFQKGDIAEGYSVSREKKESFPLTVTSAQKNPTAFYLCASSTWDRGNQPQHFGDGTRLSIL.

This chain uses TRBV10-3 with TRBJ1-5; possibly TRBD1 for D (6 bases). Germline assignment: CDR1 ENHRY and CDR2 SYGVKD. This CDR3 region has 14 residues. V lost 0 bases, J lost 7 bases, and 10 bases lay in between. The CDR3 loop is CAISESGQSQPQHF. The CDR3 DNA sequence: TGTGCCATCAGTGAGTCAGGACAGTCCCAGCCCCAGCATTTT.

Worth noting for this clone: This CDR3 is also generated by other DNA sequences in the sample. The chain recombines TRBV11-2 with TRBJ1-1; D not resolved. The CDR3 has 14 residues. Trimming removed 2 bases from V and 0 bases from J, with 7 bases in between. The V gene's germline CDR1 is SGHAT and CDR2 FQNNGV. The CDR3 DNA reads as TGTGCCAGCAGCTTACGGGTTGTGAACACTGAAGCTTTCTTT. Its translation is CASSLRVVNTEAFF. The whole variable domain, remainder taken from reference TRBV11-2 and TRBJ1-1, is EAGVAQSPRYKIIEKRQSVAFWCNPISGHATLYWYQQILGQGPKLLIQFQNNGVVDDSQLPKDRFSAERLKGVDSTLKIQPAKLEDSAVYLCASSLRVVNTEAFFGQGTRLTVV.

The chain joins TRBV11-2 to TRBJ2-7, with 9 bases matching TRBD1. This CDR3 is built from 15 residues. The V segment lost 4 bases and the J segment 7 bases; nucleotides outside the gene matches: 11. CDR1 is SGHAT, CDR2 FQNNGV, per germline. The DNA for the CDR3 is TGTGCCAGCAGCTCGGCCGGACAGGGGATAGGTGAGCAGTACTTC. It encodes CASSSAGQGIGEQYF.

The rearrangement joins TRBV11-2 to TRBJ2-1; 8 bases align to TRBD2. The CDR3 is made up of 15 amino acids. The germline V gene encodes CDR1 SGHAT and CDR2 FQNNGV. V shed 1 base, J shed 4 bases, and the junction held 3 bases outside the gene matches. The CDR3 protein is CASSLAGGLYNEQFF. CDR3 sequence (DNA): TGTGCCAGCAGCTTAGCGGGGGGGTTATACAATGAGCAGTTCTTC.

This clone was seen only once. V and J are TRBV12-3 or TRBV12-4 and TRBJ2-2; maybe TRBD2 (6 bases). The CDR3 spans 13 residues. The ends were cut back, 6 bases at V and 7 bases at J, with 12 bases in the middle. The CDR3 nucleotides are TGTGCCAGCAGCTTACTCGGGGGCGGGGAGCTGTTTTTT. Encoded protein: CASSLLGGGELFF.

The chain joins TRBV4-1 to TRBJ2-3; 7 bases are shared with TRBD1. The trim removed 3 bases at V and 2 bases at J, leaving 20 bases unmatched. The CDR3 runs to 20 residues. Germline assignment: CDR1 MGHRA and CDR2 YSYEKL. CDR3: CASSQRKTGRTTPTTDTQYF. The CDR3 nucleotides are TGCGCCAGCAGCCAGCGAAAGACAGGGAGAACAACCCCTACCACAGATACGCAGTATTTT.

The chain employs TRBV2 and TRBJ2-7; 10 bases are shared with TRBD1. This CDR3 region has 16 residues. V lost 0 bases, J lost 4 bases, and 6 bases stayed unmatched. CDR1 and CDR2 from the germline V gene are SNHLY and FYNNEI. The CDR3 reads CASSEAAWGQGYEQYF. The CDR3, as DNA: TGTGCCAGCAGTGAAGCGGCCTGGGGACAGGGGTACGAGCAGTACTTC. The whole variable domain, remainder taken from reference TRBV2 and TRBJ2-7, is EPEVTQTPSHQVTQMGQEVILRCVPISNHLYFYWYRQILGQKVEFLVSFYNNEISEKSEIFDDQFSVERPDGSNFTLKIRSTKLEDSAMYFCASSEAAWGQGYEQYFGPGTRLTVT.

This chain uses TRBV18 with TRBJ1-3; D may be TRBD1 (6 bases). The CDR3 runs to 16 residues. V gave up 2 bases and J gave up 0 bases, with 11 bases separating them. Germline values: CDR1 KGHSH, CDR2 LQKENI. CDR3 amino acids: CASSPGQLSSGNTIYF. In DNA form, the CDR3 reads TGTGCCAGCTCACCAGGACAGCTTTCCTCTGGAAACACCATATATTTT. Combining the CDR3 with reference TRBV18 and TRBJ1-3 gives the whole variable domain NAGVMQNPRHLVRRRGQEARLRCSPMKGHSHVYWYRQLPEEGLKFMVYLQKENIIDESGMPKERFSAEFPKEGPSILRIQQVVRGDSAAYFCASSPGQLSSGNTIYFGEGSWLTVV.

There are a few counts of this clone. V is TRBV18 and J is TRBJ1-2; 8 bases are shared with TRBD1. The CDR3 has 18 residues. Germline V gene lookup returns CDR1 KGHSH and CDR2 LQKENI. Trimming cost V 2 bases and J 0 bases; bases outside gene matches: 11. CDR3 sequence reads: CASSPYGPGTGTNYGYTF. The CDR3 nucleotides are TGTGCCAGCTCACCATATGGCCCGGGGACAGGCACTAACTATGGCTACACCTTC. The full variable domain, completed using reference TRBV18 and TRBJ1-2, is NAGVMQNPRHLVRRRGQEARLRCSPMKGHSHVYWYRQLPEEGLKFMVYLQKENIIDESGMPKERFSAEFPKEGPSILRIQQVVRGDSAAYFCASSPYGPGTGTNYGYTFGSGTRLTVV.

This clone occurred a few times. The chain uses TRBV4-1 and TRBJ1-2; 9 nucleotides line up with TRBD1. With V trimmed by 1 base and J by 4 bases, 7 bases remained unmatched. CDR3 length equals 16 residues. Germline V gene sequence: CDR1 MGHRA, CDR2 YSYEKL. This CDR3 is CASSQGFGTGTYGYTF. The CDR3 bases are TGCGCCAGCAGCCAAGGGTTCGGGACAGGGACCTATGGCTACACCTTC.

As for this clone: The sample holds other DNA sequences that translate to the same CDR3. The rearrangement links TRBV5-1 to TRBJ1-2; D perhaps matches TRBD1 (5 bases). V was cut by 4 bases and J by 5 bases, with 12 bases left in between. Germline V gene lookup returns CDR1 SGHRS and CDR2 YFSETQ. This CDR3 spans 13 amino acids. The CDR3 sequence is CASSGQGDYGYTF. CDR3 in DNA: TGCGCCAGCAGCGGGCAGGGTGATTATGGCTACACCTTC.

The chain uses TRBV6-2 or TRBV6-3 and TRBJ1-1, with D uncertain. The length of the CDR3 is 14 residues. The germline gives CDR1 MNHEY, CDR2 SVGEGT. Trimming stripped 1 base from V and 12 bases from J, with 18 bases between. In DNA, the CDR3 is TGTGCCAGCAGTTACTTCCTTAGGGAAGGAGGAACTTTCTTT. It specifies CASSYFLREGGTFF.

The rearrangement joins TRBV28 to TRBJ2-1; a weak D match, TRBD2 (6 bases). Germline-derived CDR1 and CDR2 are MDHEN and SYDVKM. The germline V and J ends were trimmed by 5 bases and 0 bases, with 11 bases remaining between them. The CDR3 runs to 15 residues. The CDR3 here is CASSRRGSSYNEQFF. For the CDR3, the DNA is TGTGCCAGCAGTCGGCGGGGAAGCTCCTACAATGAGCAGTTCTTC.

The rearrangement joins TRBV4-2 to TRBJ2-2; weak D call: TRBD2 (7 bases). Germline lookup yields CDR1 LGHNA and CDR2 YNFKEQ. Trimming removed 0 bases from V and 0 bases from J, with 11 bases in between. The CDR3 has 17 residues. DNA for the CDR3: TGTGCCAGCAGCCAAGAGGGGGCGGGGGCGAACACCGGGGAGCTGTTTTTT. It specifies CASSQEGAGANTGELFF.